This T cell receptor (beta chain) is from a study of CD8 T cells in Susac syndrome. cDNA came from about 0.5 to 1 ug RNA primed by random hexamers. immunoSEQ multiplex PCR amplified TCR beta CDR3 across 54 Vbeta, 13 Jbeta. TCRdb processed the immunoSEQ multiplex PCR reads anew with MiXCR; each CDR3 protein has one entry. The profile covers approximately 200,000 distinct CDR3 sequences, with 85% to 95% appearing a single time and around 0.076% taken by the ten largest. Sequencing of TCR beta drew on CD8+ and CD4+ T cells from blood. Relapsing-remitting disease, either stable or active, was present in the multiple sclerosis controls, who were treatment-naive patients. Bulk CD8+ and CD4+ cells came from magnetic negative isolation; CD8+ TEMRA by FACS. The CDR3 loop spans 14 amino acids. Losses at the gene ends were 4 bases for V and 5 bases for J; bases not matched to a gene: 7. Germline V CDR1 and CDR2: LGHDT, YNNKEL (reference sequence).

The source is a human donor with multiple sclerosis. Sequenced input: CD4+ T cells from PBMCs. The rearrangement joins TRBV3-1 to TRBJ2-7; 8 nucleotides agree with TRBD2. CDR3 residues: CASSPGGLPNEQYV. In nucleotides, the CDR3 is TGTGCCAGCAGCCCGGGAGGGCTACCCAACGAGCAGTACGTC.